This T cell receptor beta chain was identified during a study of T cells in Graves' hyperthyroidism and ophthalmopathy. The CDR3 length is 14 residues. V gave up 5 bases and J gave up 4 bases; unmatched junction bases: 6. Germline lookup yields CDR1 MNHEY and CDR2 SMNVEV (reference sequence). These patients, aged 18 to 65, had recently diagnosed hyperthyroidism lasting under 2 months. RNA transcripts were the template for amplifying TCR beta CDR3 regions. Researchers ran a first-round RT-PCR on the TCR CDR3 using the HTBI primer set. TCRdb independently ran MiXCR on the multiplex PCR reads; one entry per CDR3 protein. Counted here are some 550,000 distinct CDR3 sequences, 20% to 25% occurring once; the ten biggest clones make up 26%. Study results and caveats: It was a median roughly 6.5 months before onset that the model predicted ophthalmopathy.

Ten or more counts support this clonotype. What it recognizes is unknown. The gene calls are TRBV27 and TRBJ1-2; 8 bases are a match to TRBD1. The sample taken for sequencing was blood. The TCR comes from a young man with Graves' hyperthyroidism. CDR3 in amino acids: CASSLQGGVYGYTF. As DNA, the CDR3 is TGTGCCAGCAGTCTACAGGGGGGGGTCTATGGCTACACCTTC.